Sequencing of this TCR beta chain was carried out in a study of identical twins (dated by TCRdb to 2016 to 2018). Background for the entire study: The study deep-sequenced TCR alpha and beta repertoires from monozygotic twins, unrelated adults of various ages and cord blood to test whether fetal clonotypes persist. To rule out contamination, the twin experiments were replicated at different times with different library preparation protocols. Here is what the overall study found, with its caveats: Compared with coincidental sharing between unrelated individuals, out-of-frame TCR alpha sequences shared between twins showed an excess of sequences with low generation probability. Out-of-frame TCR alpha sharing in monozygotic twins was systematically underestimated by recombination models, whereas sharing between unrelated individuals was in agreement with the recombination models. Fewer insertions were carried by abundant cord blood beta clonotypes, a similar but weaker trend appeared in young adult naive repertoires, and no such trend appeared in memory repertoires. Zero-insertion analyses could be partly confounded by invariant T cells such as MAIT and iNKT, although diverse VJ usage argued against such confounding for most clonotypes. Excess twin sharing in beta out-of-frame sequences was weaker because fewer shared sequences lowered the signal-to-noise ratio. Because the same donors could not be followed over many years, the conclusions relied on cross-sectional statistical analysis.

Every donor in the study was a healthy Caucasian. The twin cohort comprised three pairs of female monozygotic twins, all aged about 18 to 29 years. Positive isolation kits from Invitrogen were used to isolate CD4+ and CD8+ T cell populations. Libraries were built with 5' RACE. Data came from an Illumina HiSeq 2000. A universal primer binding site was introduced by template switching, and a unique molecular identifier was present in the final cDNA, enabling accurate counting of TCR cDNA molecules. Specific primers in the conserved constant-segment region were used to synthesize first-strand cDNA for TCR alpha and beta chains. To control for contamination, every cDNA library carried two barcodes: a SMART-Mk sample barcode plus Illumina barcodes. TruSeq adapter sequences and Illumina sample barcodes were added in two successive PCR steps. The Illumina HiSeq platform was used with custom primers to sequence TCR alpha and beta cDNA libraries. The original methods were these. Raw reads were processed with MiGEC to extract unique molecular identifiers, and MiXCR was used to determine CDR3 positions. Recombination models were inferred per individual with the repgenHMM and IGoR tools using an EM algorithm. Shared clonotypes were analyzed with the tcR package in R, and sharing was normalized by the product of cloneset sizes. To study raw recombination without the effects of thymic and clonal selection, out-of-frame nonproductive sequences were analyzed. The public reads were reprocessed in TCRdb via fastp at Q25 and MiXCR, keeping in-frame beta chains. Under each unique CDR3 protein, matching rows form one entry showing the most common genes and DNA. It is TCRdb's table, rather than the study itself, that gives the V and J calls and clone size. This sample lists about 520,000 distinct CDR3 sequences; roughly a fifth were detected once. Around 0.9% of the sample is held by the ten biggest clonotypes.

On this clonotype: The specificity of this receptor is unknown. Base qualities are not at hand, and no much larger clone is one base apart.

For this chain, trimming is 7 bases at the V end and 2 bases at the J end, and the number of junction bases without a gene match is 10. The CDR3 contains 16 residues, cysteine and phenylalanine counted. The entry retains the CDR3 DNA only, 48 bases that are in frame from base 1. Taken from the germline V gene, the CDR1 and CDR2 loops are SGHRS and YFSETQ. These data were also reused for a study on T cells expressing NK-cell markers. Per that second paper: Three sorted T-cell subsets (CD3+CD56+NKG2C+, CD3+CD56+NKG2C- and CD3+CD56-NKG2C+) from eight donors had their TCR beta-chain repertoires profiled. Among the eight sequenced donors, seven were HCMV-seropositive and one was HCMV-seronegative. To restrict sorting to alphabetaTCR-expressing T cells, an anti-gammadeltaTCR antibody was added in several experiments. For 6 or 7 donors, the dominant CD3+CD56+NKG2C+ clonotypes were among the top 10 CD8+ clonotypes and accounted for about 1.0-7.0% of CD8+ T cells. Those dominant clonotypes were again the most abundant among CD3+CD56-NKG2C+ cells in a handful of donors, at roughly 28.3-60.1%. Whether the expanded NKG2C-expressing T cell clones were specific for HCMV antigens remained unclear. The study sequenced eight donors, all healthy volunteers chosen at random: three men and five women. HCMV serostatus was determined by detecting HCMV-specific IgG in serum with a commercial ELISA kit. MIGEC handled demultiplexing of the reads and grouping by UMI, while MiTCR was used to assemble and quantify clonotypes. To exclude erroneous sequences, only TCR cDNA sequences supported by at least two reads were retained. Downstream repertoire analysis used the tcR package, and clonotypes were matched across fractions by CDR3 nucleotide sequence plus V segment. VDJmatch was used to annotate antigen specificity against VDJdb, with one amino acid substitution allowed in CDR3.

Sequenced input: CD4+ T cells sorted from blood. The chain couples TRBV5-1 to TRBJ2-5; 11 central nucleotides agree with TRBD2. The clonotype comes from a woman aged 18-29 years in good health. The CDR3 corresponds to CASQRGTSGLQETQYF. The DNA sequence is as follows: TGCGCCAGCCAACGGGGGACTAGCGGATTGCAAGAGACCCAGTACTTC.